Listed here is a single T cell receptor (beta chain). V was pared by 4 bases and J by 0 bases, with 7 bases of the junction left unmatched. Germline V gene sequence: CDR1 SGHRS, CDR2 YFSETQ. The CDR3 covers 15 residues. This sample was taken from a study of blood T cell repertoires in COVID-19. Study context: Acute and convalescent COVID-19 samples came from the United States, Italy and Spain. Sources were T cells, B-cell-depleted T cells, or PBMCs; the material itself was cDNA or gDNA.

Authors' methods: Amplification of reference gene primers was used by the study to estimate nucleated cell counts. Profiled with immunoSEQ multiplex PCR; TCRdb holds only in-frame clones, not every one. V and J calls and clone size are copied from that table; D and trimming were computed from the DNA. Among 110,000 to 150,000 clones listed, 80% to 90% were seen once. The chain links TRBV5-1 to TRBJ2-7; TRBD1 matches at 7 bases. The sequence derives from a man aged 55-75 years with active or convalescent COVID-19. Sequencing was done on a sample of peripheral blood. The CDR3 region has the DNA TGCGCCAGCAGCCGTTATGGGACAGACTCCTACGAGCAGTACGTC. Translation gives CASSRYGTDSYEQYV.